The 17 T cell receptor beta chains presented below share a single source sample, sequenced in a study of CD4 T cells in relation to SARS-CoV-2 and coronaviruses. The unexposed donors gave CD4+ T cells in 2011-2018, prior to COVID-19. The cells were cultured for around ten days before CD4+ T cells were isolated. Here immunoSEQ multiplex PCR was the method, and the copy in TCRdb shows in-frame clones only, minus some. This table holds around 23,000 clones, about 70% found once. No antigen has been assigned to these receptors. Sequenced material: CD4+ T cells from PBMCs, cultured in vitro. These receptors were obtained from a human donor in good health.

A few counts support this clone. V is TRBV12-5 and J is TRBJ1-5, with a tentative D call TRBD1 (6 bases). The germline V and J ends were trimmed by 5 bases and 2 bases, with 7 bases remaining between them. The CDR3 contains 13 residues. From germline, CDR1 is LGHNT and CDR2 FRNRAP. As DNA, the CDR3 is TGTGCTAGTGGTACAGGGCGCAATCAGCCCCAGCATTTT. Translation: CASGTGRNQPQHF.

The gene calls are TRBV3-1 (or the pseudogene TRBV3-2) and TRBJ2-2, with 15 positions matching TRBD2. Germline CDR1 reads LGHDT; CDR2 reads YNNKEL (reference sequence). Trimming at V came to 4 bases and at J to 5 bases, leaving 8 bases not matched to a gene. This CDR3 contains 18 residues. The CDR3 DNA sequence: TGTGCCAGCAGCCGGACTAGCGGGAGGGCCAGTCGAACCGGGGAGCTGTTTTTT. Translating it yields CASSRTSGRASRTGELFF.

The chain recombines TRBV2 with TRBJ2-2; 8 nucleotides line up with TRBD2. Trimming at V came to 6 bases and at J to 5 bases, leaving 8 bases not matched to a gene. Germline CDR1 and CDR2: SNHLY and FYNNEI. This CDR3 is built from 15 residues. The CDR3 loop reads CASSPLSGSTGELFF. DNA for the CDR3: TGTGCCAGCAGCCCCCTGAGCGGGAGTACCGGGGAGCTGTTTTTT.

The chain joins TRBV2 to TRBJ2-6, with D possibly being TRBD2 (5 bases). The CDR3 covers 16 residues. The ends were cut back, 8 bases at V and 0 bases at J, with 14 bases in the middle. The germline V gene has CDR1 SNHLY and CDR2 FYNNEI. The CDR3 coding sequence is TGTGCCAGCGCACCCATTCGGGGCTCTGGGGCCAACGTCCTGACTTTC. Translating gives CASAPIRGSGANVLTF. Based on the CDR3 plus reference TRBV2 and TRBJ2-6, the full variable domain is EPEVTQTPSHQVTQMGQEVILRCVPISNHLYFYWYRQILGQKVEFLVSFYNNEISEKSEIFDDQFSVERPDGSNFTLKIRSTKLEDSAMYFCASAPIRGSGANVLTFGAGSRLTVL.

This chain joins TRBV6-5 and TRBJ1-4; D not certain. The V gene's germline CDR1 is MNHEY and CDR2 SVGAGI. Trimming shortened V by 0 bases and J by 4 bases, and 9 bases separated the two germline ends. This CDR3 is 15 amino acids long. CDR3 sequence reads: CASSYSTAVNEKLFF. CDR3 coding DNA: TGTGCCAGCAGTTACTCGACGGCGGTTAATGAAAAACTGTTTTTT.

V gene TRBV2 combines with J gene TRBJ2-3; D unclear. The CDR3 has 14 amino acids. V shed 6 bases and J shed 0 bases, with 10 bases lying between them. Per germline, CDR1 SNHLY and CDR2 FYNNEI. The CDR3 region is CASRYLASTDTQYF. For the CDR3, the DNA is TGTGCCAGCAGGTACCTGGCTAGCACAGATACGCAGTATTTT.

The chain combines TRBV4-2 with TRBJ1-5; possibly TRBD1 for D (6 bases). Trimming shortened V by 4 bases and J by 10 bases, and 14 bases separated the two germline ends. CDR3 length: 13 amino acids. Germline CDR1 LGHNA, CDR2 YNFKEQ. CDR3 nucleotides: TGTGCCAGCAGCCCCTACAACAGGGCTCCCCAGCATTTT. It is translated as CASSPYNRAPQHF.

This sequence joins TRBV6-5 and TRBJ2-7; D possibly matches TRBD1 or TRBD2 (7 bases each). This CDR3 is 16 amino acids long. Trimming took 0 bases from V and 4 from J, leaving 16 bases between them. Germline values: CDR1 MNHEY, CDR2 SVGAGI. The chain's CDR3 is CASSYSITQGGYEQYF. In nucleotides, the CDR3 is TGTGCCAGCAGTTACTCAATAACGCAGGGGGGGTACGAGCAGTACTTC.

CDR3 coding DNA: TGTGCCAGCAAGGGGACTAACCGCTACAATGAGCAGTTCTTC. Its protein product is CASKGTNRYNEQFF. The V and J genes are TRBV2 and TRBJ2-1, with 7 bases that match TRBD2. V was clipped by 7 bases and J by 3 bases; unmatched bases: 6. This CDR3 has 14 amino acids. The germline CDR1 and CDR2 sequences are SNHLY and FYNNEI.

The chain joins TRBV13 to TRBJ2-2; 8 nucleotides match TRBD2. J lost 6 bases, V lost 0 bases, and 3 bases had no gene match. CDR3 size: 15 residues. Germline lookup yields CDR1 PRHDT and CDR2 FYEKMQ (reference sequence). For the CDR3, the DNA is TGTGCCAGCAGCTTAGGAGCGGGAGTGGCCGGGGAGCTGTTTTTT. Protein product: CASSLGAGVAGELFF.

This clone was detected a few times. The CDR3 DNA reads as TGTGCCAGCAGCGTCAAGTTTAATTCACCCCTCCACTTT. Its protein is CASSVKFNSPLHF. The gene calls are TRBV9 and TRBJ1-6; no definite D call. The V end lost 2 bases, the J end lost 6 bases, and 6 bases lay between the germline ends. Germline V gives CDR1 SGDLS, CDR2 YYNGEE. The CDR3 runs to 13 residues.

The CDR3 loop reads CASSLAGAGGTDTQYF. CDR3 DNA sequence: TGCGCCAGCAGCTTGGCCGGGGCGGGAGGGACAGATACGCAGTATTTT. The V and J genes are TRBV5-1 and TRBJ2-3; 9 bases fit TRBD2. V lost 0 bases to trimming and J lost 3 bases; unmatched junction nucleotides: 5. The germline CDR1 and CDR2 sequences are SGHRS and YFSETQ. The CDR3 is 16 amino acids. The entire variable domain, with the rest obtained from reference TRBV5-1 and TRBJ2-3, is as follows: KAGVTQTPRYLIKTRGQQVTLSCSPISGHRSVSWYQQTPGQGLQFLFEYFSETQRNKGNFPGRFSGRQFSNSRSEMNVSTLELGDSALYLCASSLAGAGGTDTQYFGPGTRLTVL.

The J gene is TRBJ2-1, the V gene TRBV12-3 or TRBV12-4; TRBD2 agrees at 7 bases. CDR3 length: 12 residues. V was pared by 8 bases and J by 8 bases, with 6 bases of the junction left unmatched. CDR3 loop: CASGGGGDEQFF. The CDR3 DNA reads TGTGCCAGCGGGGGGGGAGGCGATGAGCAGTTCTTC.

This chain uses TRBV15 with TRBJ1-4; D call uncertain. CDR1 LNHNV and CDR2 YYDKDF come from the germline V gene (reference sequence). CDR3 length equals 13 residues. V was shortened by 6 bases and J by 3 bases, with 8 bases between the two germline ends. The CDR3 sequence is CATRAWANEKLFF. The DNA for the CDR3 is TGTGCCACCAGGGCATGGGCTAATGAAAAACTGTTTTTT.

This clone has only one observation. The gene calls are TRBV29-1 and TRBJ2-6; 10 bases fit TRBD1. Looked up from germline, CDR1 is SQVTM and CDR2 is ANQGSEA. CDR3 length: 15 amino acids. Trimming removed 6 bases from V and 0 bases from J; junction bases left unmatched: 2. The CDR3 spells CSVGTGDSGANVLTF. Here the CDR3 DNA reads TGCAGCGTCGGGACAGGGGACTCTGGGGCCAACGTCCTGACTTTC.

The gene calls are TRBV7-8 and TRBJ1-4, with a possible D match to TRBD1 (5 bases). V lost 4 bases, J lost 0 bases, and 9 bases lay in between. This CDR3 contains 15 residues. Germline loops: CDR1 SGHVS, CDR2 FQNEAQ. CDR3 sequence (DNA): TGTGCCAGCAGCTCCAGGGCCGCAACTAATGAAAAACTGTTTTTT. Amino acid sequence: CASSSRAATNEKLFF.

As DNA, the CDR3 is TGTGCCAGCAGTCACCTTCCGGACAGTGAAGCTTTCTTT. Its translation is CASSHLPDSEAFF. The rearrangement joins TRBV6-5 to TRBJ1-1; D may be TRBD1 (6 bases). Between the trimmed V and J ends, which lost 5 bases and 7 bases, there was a span of 14 bases. The CDR3 totals 13 residues. The germline gives CDR1 MNHEY, CDR2 SVGAGI.